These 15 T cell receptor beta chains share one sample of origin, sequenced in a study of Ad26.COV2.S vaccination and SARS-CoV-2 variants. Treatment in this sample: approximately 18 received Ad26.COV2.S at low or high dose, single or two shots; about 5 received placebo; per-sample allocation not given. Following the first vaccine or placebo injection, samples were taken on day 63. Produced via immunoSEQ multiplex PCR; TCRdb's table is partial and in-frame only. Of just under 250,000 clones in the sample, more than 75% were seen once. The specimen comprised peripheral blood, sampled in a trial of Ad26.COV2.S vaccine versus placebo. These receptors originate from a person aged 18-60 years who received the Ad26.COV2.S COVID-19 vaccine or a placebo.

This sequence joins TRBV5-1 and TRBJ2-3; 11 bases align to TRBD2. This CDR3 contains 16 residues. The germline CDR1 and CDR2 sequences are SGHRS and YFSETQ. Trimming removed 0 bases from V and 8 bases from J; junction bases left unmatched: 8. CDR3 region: CASSLAIAGGRSTQYF. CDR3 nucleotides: TGCGCCAGCAGCTTGGCGATAGCGGGGGGGCGAAGTACGCAGTATTTT.

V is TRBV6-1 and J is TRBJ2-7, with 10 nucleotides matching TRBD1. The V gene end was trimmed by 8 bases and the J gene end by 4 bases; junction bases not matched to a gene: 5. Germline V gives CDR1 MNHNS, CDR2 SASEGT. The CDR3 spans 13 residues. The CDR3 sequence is CASHGTGVYEQYF. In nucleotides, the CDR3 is TGTGCCAGCCACGGGACAGGGGTTTACGAGCAGTACTTC.

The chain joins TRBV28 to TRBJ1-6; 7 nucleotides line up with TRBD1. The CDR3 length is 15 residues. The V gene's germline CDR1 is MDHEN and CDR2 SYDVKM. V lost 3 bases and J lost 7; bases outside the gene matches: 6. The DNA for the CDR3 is TGTGCCAGCAGTTTTGTGGACAGGTCAAATTCACCCCTCCACTTT. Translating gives CASSFVDRSNSPLHF.

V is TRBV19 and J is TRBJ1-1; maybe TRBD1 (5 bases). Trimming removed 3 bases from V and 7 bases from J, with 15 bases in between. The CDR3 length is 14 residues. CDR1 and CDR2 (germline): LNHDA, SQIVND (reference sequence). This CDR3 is CASSMGGNRVEAFF. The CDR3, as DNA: TGTGCCAGTAGTATGGGGGGAAACCGGGTTGAAGCTTTCTTT.

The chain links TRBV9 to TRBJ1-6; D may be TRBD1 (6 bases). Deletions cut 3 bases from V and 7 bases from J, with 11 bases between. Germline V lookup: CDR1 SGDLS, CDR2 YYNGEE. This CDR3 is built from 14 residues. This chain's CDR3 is CASSEGQSNSPLHF. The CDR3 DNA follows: TGTGCCAGCAGCGAGGGACAAAGCAATTCACCCCTCCACTTT.

The CDR3 spells CASNEGQYF. The CDR3 DNA follows: TGTGCCAGCAACGAAGGGCAGTACTTC. The chain couples TRBV21-1 to TRBJ2-7. TRBV21-1 is flagged as a pseudogene. The CDR3 has 9 amino acids.

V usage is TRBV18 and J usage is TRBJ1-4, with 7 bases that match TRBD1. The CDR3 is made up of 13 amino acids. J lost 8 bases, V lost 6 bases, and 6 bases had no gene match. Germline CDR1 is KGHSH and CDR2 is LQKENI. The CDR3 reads CASSTGHEEKLFF. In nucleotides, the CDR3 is TGTGCCAGCTCGACAGGGCATGAGGAAAAACTGTTTTTT.

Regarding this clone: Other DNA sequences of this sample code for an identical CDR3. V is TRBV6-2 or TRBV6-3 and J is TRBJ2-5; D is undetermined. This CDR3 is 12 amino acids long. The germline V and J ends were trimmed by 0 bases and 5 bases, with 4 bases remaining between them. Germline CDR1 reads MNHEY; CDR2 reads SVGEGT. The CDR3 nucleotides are TGTGCCAGCAGTTACTCAGGGGAGACCCAGTACTTC. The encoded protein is CASSYSGETQYF.

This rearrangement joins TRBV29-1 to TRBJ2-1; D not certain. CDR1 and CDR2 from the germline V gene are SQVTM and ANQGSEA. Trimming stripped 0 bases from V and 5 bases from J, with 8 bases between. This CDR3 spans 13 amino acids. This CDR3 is CSVEDGQHNEQFF. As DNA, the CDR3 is TGCAGCGTTGAAGATGGCCAGCACAATGAGCAGTTCTTC.

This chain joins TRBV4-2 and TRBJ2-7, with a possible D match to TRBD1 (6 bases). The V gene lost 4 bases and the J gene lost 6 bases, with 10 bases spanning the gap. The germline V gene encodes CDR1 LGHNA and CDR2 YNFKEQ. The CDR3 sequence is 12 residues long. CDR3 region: CASSLIGGEQYF. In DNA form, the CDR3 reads TGTGCCAGCAGCCTAATAGGGGGCGAGCAGTACTTC.

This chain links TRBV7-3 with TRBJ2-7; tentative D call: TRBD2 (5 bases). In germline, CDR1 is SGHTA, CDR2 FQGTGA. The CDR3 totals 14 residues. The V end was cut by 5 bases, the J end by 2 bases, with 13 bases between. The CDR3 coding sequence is TGTGCCAGCAGCCCCCACGTCGGGACCTACGAGCAGTACTTC. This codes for CASSPHVGTYEQYF.

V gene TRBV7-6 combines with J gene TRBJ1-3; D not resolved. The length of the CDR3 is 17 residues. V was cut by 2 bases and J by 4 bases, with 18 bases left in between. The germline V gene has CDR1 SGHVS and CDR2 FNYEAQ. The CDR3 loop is CASSLFPRAKSGNTIYF. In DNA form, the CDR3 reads TGTGCCAGCAGCTTATTTCCAAGGGCAAAGTCAGGAAACACCATATATTTT.

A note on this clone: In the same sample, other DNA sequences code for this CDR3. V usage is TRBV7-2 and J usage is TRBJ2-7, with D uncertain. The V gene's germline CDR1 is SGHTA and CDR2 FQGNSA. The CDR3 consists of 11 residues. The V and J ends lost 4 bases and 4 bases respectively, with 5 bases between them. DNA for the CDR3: TGTGCCAGCAGCTACCTGTACGAGCAGTACTTC. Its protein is CASSYLYEQYF.

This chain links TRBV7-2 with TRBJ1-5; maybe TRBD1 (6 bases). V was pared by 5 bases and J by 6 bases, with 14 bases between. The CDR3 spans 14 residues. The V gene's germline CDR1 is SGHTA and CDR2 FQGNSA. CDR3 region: CASSLEGVGQPQHF. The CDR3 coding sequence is TGTGCCAGCAGCCTAGAGGGGGTTGGTCAGCCCCAGCATTTT.

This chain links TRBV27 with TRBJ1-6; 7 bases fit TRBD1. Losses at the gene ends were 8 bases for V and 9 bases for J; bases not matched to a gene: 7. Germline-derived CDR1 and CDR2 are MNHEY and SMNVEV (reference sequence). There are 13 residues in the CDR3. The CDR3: CASSAQGGSPLHF. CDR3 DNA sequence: TGTGCCAGCTCCGCGCAGGGGGGTTCACCCCTCCACTTT.